This is a list of T cell receptor beta chains from one sample in a study of T cell responses to AZD1222 COVID-19 vaccine. This table comes from immunoSEQ multiplex PCR, and its TCRdb copy is limited to in-frame clones, with some not included. The data show about 99,000 clones, roughly nine tenths seen once. Sequenced material: peripheral blood, taken on day 0 of AZD1222 vaccination. The receptors derive from an adult in good health. Both conserved end residues are part of each CDR3. A D gene is named only where the DNA matches it firmly. Size tells how often a clone was seen (once, few, many) or the class of an expanded clone, and some rows leave it out.

d_gene	v_gene	j_gene	abundance	CDR3aa	CDR3nt
NA	TRBV5-6	TRBJ1-2	once	CASGDRNYGYTF	TGTGCCAGCGGAGACAGGAACTATGGCTACACCTTC
NA	TRBV5-1	TRBJ2-7	NA	CASTGSSTYEQYF	TGCGCCAGCACGGGCAGCTCCACCTACGAGCAGTACTTC
NA	TRBV7-2	TRBJ2-2	NA	CASSLGGANTGELFF	TGTGCCAGCAGCTTGGGTGGGGCGAACACCGGGGAGCTGTTTTTT
NA	TRBV7-2	TRBJ2-2	NA	CASTENTGELFF	TGTGCGAGCACGGAGAACACCGGGGAGCTGTTTTTT
NA	TRBV9	TRBJ2-2	once	CASSAPGSRGTGELFF	TGTGCCAGCAGCGCACCAGGGTCTAGGGGCACCGGGGAGCTGTTTTTT
NA	TRBV4-3	TRBJ2-1	NA	CASSQVLGYNEQFF	TGCGCCAGCAGCCAAGTTTTGGGATACAATGAGCAGTTCTTC
TRBD2	TRBV27	TRBJ2-6	NA	CATGGTGANVLTF	TGTGCCACCGGGGGGACTGGGGCCAACGTCCTGACTTTC
NA	TRBV29-1	TRBJ1-1	NA	CSARMNTEAFF	TGCAGCGCCCGAATGAACACTGAAGCTTTCTTT
NA	TRBV4-1	TRBJ1-2	NA	CASSQVGGFPRTGYTF	TGCGCCAGCAGCCAGGTAGGAGGCTTTCCCAGAACTGGCTACACCTTC
TRBD1	TRBV13	TRBJ2-1	NA	CASSRDRVSNEQFF	TGTGCCAGCAGCCGAGACAGGGTGAGCAATGAGCAGTTCTTC
TRBD2	TRBV9	TRBJ2-5	NA	CASSVDPSGAYEETQYF	TGTGCCAGCAGCGTAGATCCTAGCGGGGCCTACGAAGAGACCCAGTACTTC
NA	TRBV5-1	TRBJ2-7	NA	CASSPGSNAAYEQYF	TGCGCCAGCAGCCCTGGGTCCAACGCAGCCTACGAGCAGTACTTC
TRBD1	TRBV23-1	TRBJ1-2	NA	CASSPLSDCRDRVIVGYGYTF	TGCGCCAGCAGTCCCCTTTCGGATTGTCGGGACAGGGTCATTGTGGGCTATGGCTACACCTTC
NA	TRBV28	TRBJ1-6	NA	CASISSGRQYLNSPLHF	TGTGCCAGCATCTCCTCGGGGAGGCAGTACCTTAATTCACCCCTCCACTTT
TRBD1	TRBV19	TRBJ1-2	NA	CASSGPPGGARNGYTF	TGTGCCAGTAGTGGGCCCCCAGGGGGGGCGAGGAATGGCTACACCTTC
NA	TRBV30	TRBJ2-2	NA	CAWSAVARNTGELFF	TGTGCCTGGAGTGCAGTAGCGCGGAACACCGGGGAGCTGTTTTTT
NA	TRBV11-2	TRBJ1-5	NA	CASSPAGRGQPQHF	TGTGCCAGCAGCCCTGCAGGTCGGGGACAGCCCCAGCATTTT
TRBD1	TRBV3-1/TRBV3-2	TRBJ1-4	NA	CASSQDRGLCEKLFF	TGTGCCAGCAGCCAAGACAGGGGGCTGTGTGAAAAACTGTTTTTT
NA	TRBV30	TRBJ1-2	NA	CAWSQEKTTF	TGTGCCTGGAGCCAAGAAAAAACCACCTTC
NA	TRBV5-5	TRBJ1-6	NA	CASSSSHPQPLHF	TGTGCCAGCAGCTCCTCACACCCCCAACCCCTCCACTTT
TRBD1	TRBV13	TRBJ1-2	NA	CASSLGGQGLGYTF	TGTGCCAGCAGCTTAGGCGGACAGGGGTTAGGCTACACCTTC
NA	TRBV6-2/TRBV6-3	TRBJ1-5	NA	CASSYEWGLQPQHF	TGTGCCAGCAGTTACGAATGGGGGCTTCAGCCCCAGCATTTT
NA	TRBV19	TRBJ2-3	NA	CASSIDPTDTQYF	TGTGCCAGTAGTATAGACCCGACAGATACGCAGTATTTT
NA	TRBV27	TRBJ1-5	NA	CASSFAGKPQHF	TGTGCCAGCAGTTTTGCGGGTAAGCCCCAGCATTTT
NA	TRBV5-6	TRBJ1-1	NA	CASSPTPGAFEAFF	TGTGCCAGCAGCCCTACCCCCGGGGCGTTTGAAGCTTTCTTT
TRBD1	TRBV25-1	TRBJ2-3	NA	CASRARDRVFDTQYF	TGTGCCAGCAGGGCCCGGGACAGGGTTTTCGATACGCAGTATTTT
TRBD1	TRBV19	TRBJ1-1	NA	CASSTRQGSEAFF	TGTGCCAGTAGTACCCGACAGGGGAGTGAAGCTTTCTTT